This T cell receptor beta chain was recovered during a study of blood T cells in healthy people across ages. A second PCR, run for about 7 to 11 cycles, used a sample-barcoded 5' primer plus a J-beta primer mix. TCRdb fed the 5' RACE reads into MiXCR, producing one record per CDR3 protein. Altogether 1 million to 1.2 million distinct CDR3 sequences are present, around two fifths being singletons, with the ten largest covering about an eighth. Only a few counts were recorded for this clonotype. Germline CDR1 and CDR2: SEHNR and FQNEAQ (reference sequence). Trimming removed 0 bases at V and 5 bases at J, with 14 bases between. The CDR3 length is 15 residues.

This TCR came from a man younger than 35 in good health. The sequencing input was blood. The genes are TRBV7-9 and TRBJ2-7; unclear D gene. The CDR3 DNA sequence: TGTGCCAGCAGCTTAGCCTTGTCCGACGTCCACGAGCAGTACTTC. Amino acids: CASSLALSDVHEQYF.